This T cell receptor beta chain emerged from a study of Ad26.COV2.S vaccination and SARS-CoV-2 variants. As for treatment: around 19 received Ad26.COV2.S at low or high dose, single or two shots; several received placebo; per-sample allocation not given. The investigators took samples on day 63 after the first vaccine or placebo injection. Produced via immunoSEQ multiplex PCR; TCRdb's table is partial and in-frame only. Here the sample spans roughly 450,000 clones, 90% being singletons. The CDR3 has 14 residues. Trimming took 4 bases from V and 3 from J; bases not matched to a gene: 3. Germline CDR1 reads SGHTS; CDR2 reads YDEGEE.

J is TRBJ1-1 and V is TRBV5-8, with 10 bases lining up with TRBD1. This TCR derives from a person aged 18 to 65 who received the Ad26.COV2.S COVID-19 vaccine or a placebo. Here the sequenced sample was peripheral blood, taken in a trial of Ad26.COV2.S vaccine versus placebo. CDR3 in DNA: TGTGCCAGCAGCCCTGGGACAGGGGACACTGAAGCTTTCTTT. Translated, it gives CASSPGTGDTEAFF.